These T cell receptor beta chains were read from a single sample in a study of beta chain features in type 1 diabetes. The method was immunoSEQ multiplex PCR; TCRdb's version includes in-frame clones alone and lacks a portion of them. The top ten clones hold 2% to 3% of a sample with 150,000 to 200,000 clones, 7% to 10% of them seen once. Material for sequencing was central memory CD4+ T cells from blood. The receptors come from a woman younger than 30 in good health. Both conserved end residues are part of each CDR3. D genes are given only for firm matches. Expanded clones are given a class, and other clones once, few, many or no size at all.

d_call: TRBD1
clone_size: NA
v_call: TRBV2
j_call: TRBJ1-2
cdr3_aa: CASNGQGTDGYTF
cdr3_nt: TGTGCCAGCAACGGACAGGGTACAGATGGCTACACCTTC

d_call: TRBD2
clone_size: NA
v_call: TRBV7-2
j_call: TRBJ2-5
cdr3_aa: CASSQGLAGDQETQYF
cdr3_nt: TGTGCCAGCAGCCAGGGGCTAGCGGGGGACCAAGAGACCCAGTACTTC

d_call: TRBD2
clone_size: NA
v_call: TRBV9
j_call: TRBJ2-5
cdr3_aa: CASSDGLAGEGTQYF
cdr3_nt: TGTGCCAGCAGCGACGGACTAGCGGGAGAGGGGACCCAGTACTTC

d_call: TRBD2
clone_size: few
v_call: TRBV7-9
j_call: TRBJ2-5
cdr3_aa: CASSLGLRTSGFQETQYF
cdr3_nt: TGTGCCAGCAGCTTAGGGCTTCGGACTAGCGGGTTCCAAGAGACCCAGTACTTC

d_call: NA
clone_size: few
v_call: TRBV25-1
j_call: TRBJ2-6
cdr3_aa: CASSEPGWANVLTF
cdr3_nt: TGTGCCAGCAGTGAACCCGGGTGGGCCAACGTCCTGACTTTC

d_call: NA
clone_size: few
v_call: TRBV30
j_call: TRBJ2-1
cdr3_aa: CAHRPRLGLSSYNEQFF
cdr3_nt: TGTGCCCACCGACCCCGACTAGGCCTAAGCTCCTACAATGAGCAGTTCTTC

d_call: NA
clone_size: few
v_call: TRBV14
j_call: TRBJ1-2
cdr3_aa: CASSQRPGNYGYTF
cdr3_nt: TGTGCCAGCAGCCAACGACCGGGTAACTATGGCTACACCTTC

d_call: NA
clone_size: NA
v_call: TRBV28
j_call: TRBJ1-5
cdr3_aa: CASSLLNQPQHF
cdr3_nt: TGTGCCAGCAGTTTACTTAATCAGCCCCAGCATTTT

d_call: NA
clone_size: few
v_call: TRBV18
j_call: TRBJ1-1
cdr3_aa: CASSPPAGRDTEAFF
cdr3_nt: TGTGCCAGCTCACCACCGGCGGGCCGGGACACTGAAGCTTTCTTT

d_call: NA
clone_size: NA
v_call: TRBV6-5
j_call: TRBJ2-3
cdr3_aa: CASSPGTDTQYF
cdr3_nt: TGTGCCAGCAGTCCAGGGACTGATACGCAGTATTTT

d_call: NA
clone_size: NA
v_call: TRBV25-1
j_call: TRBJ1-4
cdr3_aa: CASSQVFATNEKLFF
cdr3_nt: TGTGCCAGCAGCCAGGTTTTTGCAACTAATGAAAAACTGTTTTTT

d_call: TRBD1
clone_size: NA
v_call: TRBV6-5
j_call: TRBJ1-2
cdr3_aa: CASIGMGTVYGYTF
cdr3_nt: TGTGCCTCCATCGGGATGGGGACAGTCTATGGCTACACCTTC

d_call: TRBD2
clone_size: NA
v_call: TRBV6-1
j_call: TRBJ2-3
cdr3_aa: CASSETSGRPDTQYF
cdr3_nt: TGTGCCAGCAGTGAGACTAGCGGCCGTCCGGATACGCAGTATTTT

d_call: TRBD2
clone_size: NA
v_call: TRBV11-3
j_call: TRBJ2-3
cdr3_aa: CASSLRAGGPVDTQYF
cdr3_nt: TGTGCCAGCAGCTTACGGGCGGGAGGGCCAGTAGATACGCAGTATTTT

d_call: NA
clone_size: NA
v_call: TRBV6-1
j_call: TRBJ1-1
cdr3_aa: CASSWDTSGTEAFF
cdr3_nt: TGTGCCAGCAGTTGGGACACTTCGGGCACTGAAGCTTTCTTT

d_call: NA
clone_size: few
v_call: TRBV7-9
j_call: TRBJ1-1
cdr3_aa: CASDTGSTEAFF
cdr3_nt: TGTGCCAGCGACACAGGGTCTACTGAAGCTTTCTTT

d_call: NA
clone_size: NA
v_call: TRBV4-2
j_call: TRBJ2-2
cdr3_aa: CASSPERGELFF
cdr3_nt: TGTGCCAGCAGCCCGGAGCGGGGGGAGCTGTTTTTT

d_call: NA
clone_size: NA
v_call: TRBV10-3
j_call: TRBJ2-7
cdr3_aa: CAISESQAGSYEQYF
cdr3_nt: TGTGCCATCAGTGAGTCACAGGCCGGATCCTACGAGCAGTACTTC

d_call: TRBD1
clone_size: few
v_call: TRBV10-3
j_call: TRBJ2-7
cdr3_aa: CAISGQGAVGSYEQYF
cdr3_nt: TGTGCCATCAGCGGACAGGGGGCGGTTGGGTCCTACGAGCAGTACTTC

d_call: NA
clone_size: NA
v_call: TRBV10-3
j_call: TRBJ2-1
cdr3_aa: CAISPDSPYNEQFF
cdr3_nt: TGTGCCATCAGCCCGGACTCCCCCTACAATGAGCAGTTCTTC

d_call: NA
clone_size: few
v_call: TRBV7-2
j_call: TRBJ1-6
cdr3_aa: CASSFADNSPLHF
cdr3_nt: TGTGCCAGCAGCTTCGCGGATAATTCACCCCTCCACTTT

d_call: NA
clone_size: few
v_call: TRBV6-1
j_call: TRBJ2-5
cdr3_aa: CASRSTPNGETQYF
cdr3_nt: TGTGCCAGCAGGTCGACTCCGAACGGGGAGACCCAGTACTTC

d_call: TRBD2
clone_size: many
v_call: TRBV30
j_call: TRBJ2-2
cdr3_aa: CAWRLAVNTGELFF
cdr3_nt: TGTGCCTGGAGACTAGCGGTGAACACCGGGGAGCTGTTTTTT

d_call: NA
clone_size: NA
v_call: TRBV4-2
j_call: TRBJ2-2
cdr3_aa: CASSQEPQVVSGELFF
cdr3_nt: TGTGCCAGCAGCCAAGAGCCACAGGTGGTTTCCGGGGAGCTGTTTTTT

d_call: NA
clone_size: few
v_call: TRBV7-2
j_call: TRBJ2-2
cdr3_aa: CASSLQLVSNTGELFF
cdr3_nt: TGTGCCAGCAGCTTGCAATTAGTATCGAACACCGGGGAGCTGTTTTTT

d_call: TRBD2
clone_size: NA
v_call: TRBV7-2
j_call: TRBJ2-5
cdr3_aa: CASSLRAGQETQYF
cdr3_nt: TGTGCCAGCAGCTTAAGAGCGGGGCAAGAGACCCAGTACTTC

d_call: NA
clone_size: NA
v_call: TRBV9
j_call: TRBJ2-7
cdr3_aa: CASSRTDYEQYF
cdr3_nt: TGTGCCAGCAGCCGGACAGACTACGAGCAGTACTTC

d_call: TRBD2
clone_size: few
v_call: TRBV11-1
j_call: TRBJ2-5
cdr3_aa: CASSLLGLAGETQYF
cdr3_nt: TGTGCCAGCAGCTTACTGGGACTAGCGGGAGAGACCCAGTACTTC

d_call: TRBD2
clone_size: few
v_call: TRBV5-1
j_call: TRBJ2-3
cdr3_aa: CASSVPLADSTDTQYF
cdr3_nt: TGCGCCAGCAGCGTACCACTAGCGGACAGCACAGATACGCAGTATTTT

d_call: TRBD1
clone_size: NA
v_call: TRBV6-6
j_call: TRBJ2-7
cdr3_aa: CASSIRDRVGSEQYF
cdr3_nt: TGTGCCAGCAGTATAAGGGACAGGGTTGGAAGCGAGCAGTACTTC

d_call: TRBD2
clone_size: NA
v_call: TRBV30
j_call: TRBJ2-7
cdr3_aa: CAWTGGGGDYEQYF
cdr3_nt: TGTGCCTGGACCGGGGGCGGGGGGGACTACGAGCAGTACTTC

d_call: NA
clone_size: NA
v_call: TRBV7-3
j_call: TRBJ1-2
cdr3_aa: CASSLRGQDDYGYTF
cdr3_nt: TGTGCCAGCAGCCTCAGGGGCCAAGATGACTATGGCTACACCTTC

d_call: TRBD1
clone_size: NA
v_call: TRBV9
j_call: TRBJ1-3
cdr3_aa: CASSGTGRNTIYF
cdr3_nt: TGTGCCAGCAGCGGGACAGGAAGAAACACCATATATTTT

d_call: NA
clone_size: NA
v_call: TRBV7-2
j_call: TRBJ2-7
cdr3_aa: CASSAQGGGYEQYF
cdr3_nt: TGTGCCAGCAGCGCACAGGGGGGGGGTTACGAGCAGTACTTC

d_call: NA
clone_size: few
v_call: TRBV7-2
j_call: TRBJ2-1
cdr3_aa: CASSVMPSSYNEQFF
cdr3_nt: TGTGCCAGCAGTGTAATGCCTAGCTCCTACAATGAGCAGTTCTTC

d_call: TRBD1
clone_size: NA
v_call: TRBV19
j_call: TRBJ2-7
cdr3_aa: CASSIGGTATYEQYF
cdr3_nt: TGTGCCAGTAGTATAGGGGGGACAGCAACCTACGAGCAGTACTTC

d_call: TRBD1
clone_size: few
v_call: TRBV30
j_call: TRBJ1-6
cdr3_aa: CACGPDRDNSPLHF
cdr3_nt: TGTGCCTGTGGACCGGACAGGGATAATTCACCCCTCCACTTT

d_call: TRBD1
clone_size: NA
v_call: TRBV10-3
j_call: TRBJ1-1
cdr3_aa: CASSRGTANTEAFF
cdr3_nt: TGTGCGAGCAGTCGTGGGACAGCTAACACTGAAGCTTTCTTT

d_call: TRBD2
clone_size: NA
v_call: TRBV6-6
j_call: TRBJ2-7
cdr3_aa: CASNRGGRPLEQYF
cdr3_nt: TGTGCCAGCAATCGGGGGGGCCGGCCCCTCGAGCAGTACTTC

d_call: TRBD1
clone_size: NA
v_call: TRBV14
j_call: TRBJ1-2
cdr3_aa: CASTRDRGYGYTF
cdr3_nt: TGTGCCAGCACGAGGGACAGGGGCTATGGCTACACCTTC

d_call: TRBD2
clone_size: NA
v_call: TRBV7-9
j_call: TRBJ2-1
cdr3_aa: CASSPRKGLAGNEQFF
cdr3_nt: TGTGCCAGCAGCCCCCGGAAAGGGCTAGCGGGAAATGAGCAGTTCTTC

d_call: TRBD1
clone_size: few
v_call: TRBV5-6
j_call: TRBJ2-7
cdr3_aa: CASSSPAGTGLTYEQYF
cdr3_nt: TGTGCCAGCAGCTCCCCGGCAGGGACAGGCCTTACCTACGAGCAGTACTTC

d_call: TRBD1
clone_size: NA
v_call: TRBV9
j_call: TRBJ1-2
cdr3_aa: CASSVGSRRGVDRGDGYTF
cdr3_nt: TGTGCCAGCAGCGTAGGAAGCAGACGGGGTGTCGACAGGGGGGATGGCTACACCTTC

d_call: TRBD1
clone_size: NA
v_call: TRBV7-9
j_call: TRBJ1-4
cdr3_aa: CASSGEGAGGEKLFF
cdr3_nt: TGTGCCAGCAGCGGTGAAGGGGCAGGGGGAGAAAAACTGTTTTTT

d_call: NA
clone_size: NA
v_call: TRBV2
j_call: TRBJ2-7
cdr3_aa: CASSEALEYF
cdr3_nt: TGTGCCAGCAGTGAAGCACTAGAGTACTTC

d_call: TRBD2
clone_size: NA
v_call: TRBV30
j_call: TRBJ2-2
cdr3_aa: CAWRTSGRTGELFF
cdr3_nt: TGTGCCTGGAGGACTAGCGGGAGGACCGGGGAGCTGTTTTTT